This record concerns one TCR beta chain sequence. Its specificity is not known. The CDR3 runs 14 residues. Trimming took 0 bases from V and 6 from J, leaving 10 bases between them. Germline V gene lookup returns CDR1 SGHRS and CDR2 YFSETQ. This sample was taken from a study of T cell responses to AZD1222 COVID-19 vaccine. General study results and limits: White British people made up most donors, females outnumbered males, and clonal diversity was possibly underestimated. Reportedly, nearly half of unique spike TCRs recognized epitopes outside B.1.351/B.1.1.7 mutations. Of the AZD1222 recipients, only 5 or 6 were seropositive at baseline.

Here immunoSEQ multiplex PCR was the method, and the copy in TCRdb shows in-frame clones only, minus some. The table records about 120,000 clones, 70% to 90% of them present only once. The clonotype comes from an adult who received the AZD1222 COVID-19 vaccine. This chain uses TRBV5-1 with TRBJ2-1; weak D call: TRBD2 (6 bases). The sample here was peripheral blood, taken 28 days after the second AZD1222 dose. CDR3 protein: CASSLEGLFNEQFF. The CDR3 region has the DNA TGCGCCAGCAGCTTGGAGGGACTTTTCAATGAGCAGTTCTTC. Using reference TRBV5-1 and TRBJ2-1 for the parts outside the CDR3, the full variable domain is KAGVTQTPRYLIKTRGQQVTLSCSPISGHRSVSWYQQTPGQGLQFLFEYFSETQRNKGNFPGRFSGRQFSNSRSEMNVSTLELGDSALYLCASSLEGLFNEQFFGPGTRLTVL.